These T cell receptor beta chains were read from a single sample in a study of blood T cell repertoires in COVID-19. Generated by immunoSEQ multiplex PCR, the TCRdb table keeps only in-frame clones and is missing some. The sample has approximately 120,000 clones, about 74% seen once. The sequenced sample was peripheral blood. The receptors derive from an elderly man with COVID-19, enrolled during active disease. CDR3s include the opening cysteine and the closing phenylalanine or tryptophan.

CASSLTVRRERTDTQYF	TRBJ2-3	TRBV5-6
CASSLRDSSNQPQHF	TRBJ1-5	TRBV7-8
CASSPPPTDTQYF	TRBJ2-3	TRBV28
CASSPTLAGLSYEQYF	TRBJ2-7	TRBV28
CASSRALRQDTDTQYF	TRBJ2-3	TRBV11-1
CASSFQAGGPDEQFF	TRBJ2-1	TRBV7-3
CASSLNSGASTDTQYF	TRBJ2-3	TRBV7-3
CASSQRPGRGPYNGYTF	TRBJ1-2	TRBV4-1
CASSPGLGPYEQYF	TRBJ2-7	TRBV9
CASSQQDLSNQPQHF	TRBJ1-5	TRBV18
CASSQGAGGWDTEAFF	TRBJ1-1	TRBV3-1/TRBV3-2
CASQHPRGQGSNEQFF	TRBJ2-1	TRBV19
CARDRPTDTQYF	TRBJ2-3	TRBV2
CASSLNRGGVTEAFF	TRBJ1-1	TRBV28
CASSEGRGHNSPLHF	TRBJ1-6	TRBV25-1
CASSLVDRGNSPLHF	TRBJ1-6	TRBV7-8
CASSVLTGETGELFF	TRBJ2-2	TRBV19
CASSSTMVSQETQYF	TRBJ2-5	TRBV28
CSCSREDAGTQYF	TRBJ2-3	TRBV29-1
CASSSHSGTGGNTIYF	TRBJ1-3	TRBV7-2
CASSFDTYEQYF	TRBJ2-7	TRBV5-4
CASIRWGGGTEAFF	TRBJ1-1	TRBV19
CASSFPGASGRDIQYF	TRBJ2-4	TRBV5-4
CASSYTPGSSPLHF	TRBJ1-6	TRBV6-5
CASSYNTRDNEQFF	TRBJ2-1	TRBV2
CASSQGSGKSSYEQYF	TRBJ2-7	TRBV4-1